The T cell receptor beta chain under discussion was sequenced for a study of blood T cells in healthy people across ages. Peripheral blood samples of around 9.3 milliliters were drawn from each donor. Primed by a sample-barcoded 5' primer and a J-beta primer mix, a second PCR proceeded for 7 to 11 cycles. The study obtained at least 2.5 million CDR3-containing paired-end reads from every sample. TCRdb re-called the 5' RACE reads through MiXCR, storing one row per CDR3 protein. The top ten hold about 7.7% of the sample, which has roughly 1,700,000 distinct CDR3 sequences, about 30% seen once. This CDR3 contains 14 residues. V gave up 3 bases and J gave up 8 bases, with 16 bases separating them.

The source material was blood. The rearrangement uses TRBV12-3 or TRBV12-4 and TRBJ1-2, with a possible D match to TRBD1 (5 bases). The clonotype originates from a woman younger than 45 in good health. For the CDR3, the DNA is TGTGCCAGCAGTTTTCGTGAGCAGGGACCAGGCTACACCTTC. Residues: CASSFREQGPGYTF.